These T cell receptor beta chains were read from a single sample in a study of blood T cell repertoires in COVID-19. Repertoires were generated with immunoSEQ multiplex PCR, while TCRdb's copy carries only in-frame clones and drops some. The table shows over 300,000 clones, with around 89% occurring only once. Sequencing used peripheral blood. These receptors came from a man younger than 30 with active or convalescent COVID-19. The CDR3 runs from the conserved cysteine through the conserved F or W.

V	J	CDR3
TRBV3-1/TRBV3-2	TRBJ2-2	CASSQVFRRGPNTGELFF
TRBV29-1	TRBJ2-7	CSVDGLAGGLLEQYF
TRBV27	TRBJ2-1	CASSIRLAGIGEQFF
TRBV6-1	TRBJ1-6	CASSGGQGYSYNSPLHF
TRBV4-2	TRBJ2-1	CASSQAGGGSYNEQFF
TRBV4-1	TRBJ1-5	CASSQLVAVQPQHF
TRBV4-1	TRBJ2-7	CASSQEPASGVLSSYEQYF
TRBV2	TRBJ2-5	CASRVNRGQETQYF
TRBV27	TRBJ2-5	CASSLLAGEETQYF
TRBV4-1	TRBJ1-5	CASSQGRARGIQPQHF
TRBV27	TRBJ1-1	CASSQSTWTANLNTEAFF
TRBV4-2	TRBJ2-2	CASSQGDSSTGELFF
TRBV5-6	TRBJ2-5	CASSLRTGGQETQYF
TRBV11-2	TRBJ2-7	CASSLVQTTYEQYF
TRBV13	TRBJ2-7	CASSESTESYEQYF
TRBV27	TRBJ2-3	CASSFGFTDTQYF
TRBV20-1	TRBJ1-1	CSAREDTEAFF
TRBV24-1	TRBJ2-5	CATSEPGQGRETQYF
TRBV19	TRBJ1-6	CASTRRWQLSVDSPLHF
TRBV4-2	TRBJ1-2	CASSQEGAGGGYGYTF
TRBV6-5	TRBJ1-1	CASRRGTVNTEAFF
TRBV14	TRBJ2-5	CASSQGGIQETQYF
TRBV7-2	TRBJ2-2	CASSTRSSGRPGELFF
TRBV4-2	TRBJ2-6	CASSRSEGAGANVLTF
TRBV5-1	TRBJ2-3	CASNYAGTRSSTDTQYF
TRBV2	TRBJ1-5	CASTLDRGDNQPQHF
TRBV12-3/TRBV12-4	TRBJ1-2	CASSYLIGYTF
TRBV12-3/TRBV12-4	TRBJ2-5	CASRAGTPETQYF
TRBV9	TRBJ1-3	CASSAGTASGNTIYF
TRBV3-1/TRBV3-2	TRBJ1-1	CASSQIGGNTEAFF
TRBV19	TRBJ1-1	CASSMAYRGRNTEAFF
TRBV29-1	TRBJ2-7	CSVGQGSYEQYF
TRBV12-3/TRBV12-4	TRBJ1-4	CASIRSNEKLFF
TRBV7-2	TRBJ2-7	CASSLVGSKGEQYF
TRBV4-1	TRBJ2-7	CASSQKDKGGYEQYF
TRBV7-2	TRBJ1-3	CASSPLEVGNTIYF
TRBV11-2	TRBJ2-3	CASGKILTDTQYF